This TCR beta chain was retrieved from a study of blood T cell repertoires in COVID-19. Overall study: Samples representing acute and convalescent COVID-19 were sourced from the United States, Italy and Spain. T cells, B-cell-depleted T cells, or PBMCs supplied cDNA or gDNA.

The CDR3 sequence is 14 residues long. The germline CDR1 and CDR2 sequences are KGHSH and LQKENI. After removal of 2 bases from V and 7 bases from J, the junction contained 0 bases not matched to a gene. In the original processing: Quantification of nucleated cells was approximated via reference gene primer amplification. Sequencing used immunoSEQ multiplex PCR; TCRdb keeps in-frame clones, though not all of them. V, J and clone size derive from that table, while D and trimming were established from the DNA sequence. The sample lists some 120,000 clones, roughly 82% occurring once. The sample taken for sequencing was peripheral blood. The source is a human donor in a cohort sampled during active COVID-19. This chain uses TRBV18 with TRBJ1-4; 11 positions agree with TRBD1. As DNA, the CDR3 is TGTGCCAGCTCACCAGGGACAGGGGGTGAAAAACTGTTTTTT. Translating gives CASSPGTGGEKLFF.